One and the same sample provided the 13 T cell receptor beta chains below, sequenced in a study of T cell repertoires in ileal Crohn's disease (dated by TCRdb to the late 2010s). The time point label on this specimen signifies: proximal margin of the surgical specimen (macroscopically non-inflamed). The method behind the library was the immunoSEQ multiplex PCR assay. As stored in TCRdb, this immuneACCESS dataset retains in-frame rearrangements with V and J assigned. A fraction of the clones does not appear; measured against another copy, unresolved V genes explain less than half of the discrepancy, and the remainder lacks a known reason. The sample yields thousands of clones; about three quarters were counted once. The ten top clones hold 35% to 45% of the sample. Specimen: ileal tissue. The receptors stem from an adult with Crohn's disease.

This clone appeared a single time. V is TRBV5-1 and J is TRBJ2-7; 9 bases map to TRBD2. Trimming cost V 0 bases and J 7 bases; bases outside gene matches: 8. This CDR3 has 15 residues. Germline loops: CDR1 SGHRS, CDR2 YFSETQ. CDR3 DNA: TGCGCCAGCAGCTTGGCAAGCGGGAGGAAGGGGGAGCAGTACTTC. Its translation is CASSLASGRKGEQYF.

The chain combines TRBV18 with TRBJ1-1; D is perhaps TRBD1 (6 bases). The germline gives CDR1 KGHSH, CDR2 LQKENI. This CDR3 comprises 15 residues. Trimming removed 2 bases from V and 0 bases from J, with 10 bases in between. The CDR3: CASSPTRGMNTEAFF. The CDR3 region has the DNA TGTGCCAGCTCACCAACCAGGGGCATGAACACTGAAGCTTTCTTT.

The CDR3 DNA reads as TGTGCCAGCTCACCCCCAGGGGGGGATACATATGGCTACACCTTC. Amino acid sequence: CASSPPGGDTYGYTF. The chain uses TRBV18 and TRBJ1-2, with TRBD1 matching 7 bases. The CDR3 runs 15 residues. The germline V gene encodes CDR1 KGHSH and CDR2 LQKENI. Trimming at V came to 3 bases and at J to 5 bases, leaving 9 bases not matched to a gene.

The chain uses TRBV28 and TRBJ1-1; a weak D match, TRBD1 (6 bases). The V gene's germline CDR1 is MDHEN and CDR2 SYDVKM. Trimming cost V 7 bases and J 0 bases, with 9 bases left between them. The CDR3 loop spans 13 amino acids. CDR3 loop: CASMGHMNTEAFF. As DNA, the CDR3 is TGTGCCAGCATGGGACACATGAACACTGAAGCTTTCTTT.

On this clone itself: Other DNA sequences in the same sample also yield this CDR3. The chain employs TRBV5-1 and TRBJ1-2; D call uncertain. Trimming pared 0 bases from V and 6 bases from J, leaving 6 bases between. The CDR3 spans 12 residues. CDR1 is SGHRS, CDR2 YFSETQ, per germline. The chain's CDR3 is CASSLDGNGYTF. CDR3 sequence (DNA): TGCGCCAGCAGCTTGGATGGCAATGGCTACACCTTC. The variable domain in full, completed from reference TRBV5-1 and TRBJ1-2, reads KAGVTQTPRYLIKTRGQQVTLSCSPISGHRSVSWYQQTPGQGLQFLFEYFSETQRNKGNFPGRFSGRQFSNSRSEMNVSTLELGDSALYLCASSLDGNGYTFGSGTRLTVV.

The chain has TRBV11-3 and TRBJ2-1; no firm D call. The V end lost 3 bases, the J end lost 4 bases, and 7 bases lay between the germline ends. This CDR3 spans 13 amino acids. CDR1 and CDR2 (germline): SGHNT, YENEEA. CDR3 sequence reads: CASSLGSYNEQFF. The CDR3, as DNA: TGTGCCAGCAGCTTGGGTTCTTACAATGAGCAGTTCTTC.

The gene calls are TRBV7-2 and TRBJ1-2; no definite D call. The CDR3 runs to 14 residues. Trimming pared 5 bases from V and 8 bases from J, leaving 18 bases between. Germline V gene sequence: CDR1 SGHTA, CDR2 FQGNSA. CDR3 sequence: CASSLLVYPPGYTF. CDR3 nucleotide sequence: TGTGCCAGCAGCCTCCTGGTCTACCCGCCGGGCTACACCTTC.

By share, this clone counts as large. The gene calls are TRBV19 and TRBJ1-5, with D perhaps matching TRBD1 (5 bases). Per the germline V gene, CDR1 is LNHDA and CDR2 is SQIVND (reference sequence). The CDR3 runs 15 residues. V shed 5 bases and J shed 4 bases, with 15 bases lying between them. CDR3 in DNA: TGTGCCAGTAGTGGGAGGGCTCAGGGAAATCAGCCCCAGCATTTT. Residues: CASSGRAQGNQPQHF.

This clone was picked up one time. The J gene is TRBJ1-4, the V gene TRBV9, with D tentatively TRBD1 (6 bases). The V gene lost 4 bases and the J gene lost 4 bases, with 14 bases spanning the gap. The CDR3 has 15 residues. Germline-derived CDR1 and CDR2 are SGDLS and YYNGEE. The CDR3 loop reads CASSQGQIFNEKLFF. The CDR3 DNA follows: TGTGCCAGCAGCCAGGGGCAGATCTTTAATGAAAAACTGTTTTTT.

This clone turned up a few times. The rearrangement uses TRBV6-5 and TRBJ1-4; weak D call: TRBD1 (5 bases). The germline V and J ends were trimmed by 0 bases and 8 bases, with 13 bases remaining between them. Looked up from germline, CDR1 is MNHEY and CDR2 is SVGAGI. The CDR3 loop spans 15 amino acids. This chain's CDR3 is CASSYSTPGREKLFF. CDR3 DNA: TGTGCCAGCAGTTACTCCACGCCGGGACGGGAAAAACTGTTTTTT.

This sequence joins TRBV5-1 and TRBJ1-1, with TRBD1 identical over 7 bases. J was trimmed by 7 bases and V by 7 bases; bases with no gene match: 13. Germline CDR1 and CDR2: SGHRS and YFSETQ. The CDR3 has 14 residues. CDR3 DNA sequence: TGCGCCAGCGCCTTTACAGGGGTAGAGGGTGAAGCTTTCTTT. Encoded protein: CASAFTGVEGEAFF.

This chain links TRBV18 with TRBJ1-2; D uncertain. The germline V and J ends were trimmed by 6 bases and 5 bases, with 10 bases remaining between them. CDR3 length equals 12 residues. The V gene's germline CDR1 is KGHSH and CDR2 LQKENI. The CDR3 loop is CASSPAGYGYTF. The DNA of the CDR3 is TGTGCCAGCTCCCCTGCGGGATATGGCTACACCTTC.

The V gene is TRBV28, the J gene TRBJ1-2, with D maybe TRBD1 (5 bases). Trimming removed 5 bases from V and 4 bases from J, with 20 bases in between. The germline CDR1 and CDR2 sequences are MDHEN and SYDVKM. This CDR3 has 16 residues. The CDR3 DNA reads as TGTGCCAGCAGTCCCCCCGGGGCCCTGGGGAGCTATGGCTACACCTTC. It codes for CASSPPGALGSYGYTF.